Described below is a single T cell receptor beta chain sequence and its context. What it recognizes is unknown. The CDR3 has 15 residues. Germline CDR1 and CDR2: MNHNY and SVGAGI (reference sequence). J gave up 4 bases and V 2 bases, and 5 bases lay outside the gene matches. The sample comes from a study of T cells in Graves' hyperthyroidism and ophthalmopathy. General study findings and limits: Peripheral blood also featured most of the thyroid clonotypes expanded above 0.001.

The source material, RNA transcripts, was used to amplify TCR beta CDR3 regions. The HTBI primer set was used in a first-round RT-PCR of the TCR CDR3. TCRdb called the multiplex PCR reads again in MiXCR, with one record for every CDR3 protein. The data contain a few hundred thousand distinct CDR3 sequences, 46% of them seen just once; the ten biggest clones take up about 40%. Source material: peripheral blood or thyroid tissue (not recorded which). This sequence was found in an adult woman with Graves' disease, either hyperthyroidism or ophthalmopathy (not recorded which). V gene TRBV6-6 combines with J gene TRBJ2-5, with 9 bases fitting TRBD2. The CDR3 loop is CASSYRPSGVETQYF. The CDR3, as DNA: TGTGCCAGCAGTTACAGGCCTAGCGGGGTAGAGACCCAGTACTTC.